These T cell receptor beta chains were read from a single sample in a study of blood T cell repertoires in COVID-19. Profiled with immunoSEQ multiplex PCR; TCRdb holds only in-frame clones, not every one. The sample yields about 240,000 clones, 85% to 90% seen once. Material: PBMCs or T cells enriched from blood (not recorded which). These receptors were collected from a woman in her twenties or thirties who had recovered from COVID-19. Both conserved end residues are part of each CDR3. A D gene is named only where the DNA matches it firmly. Clone size is shown for a subset of rows, as once, few, many or a class of expanded clone.

j_call clone_size d_call v_call cdr3_nt cdr3_aa
TRBJ1-5 NA NA TRBV3-1/TRBV3-2 TGTGCCAGCAGCCGGGAGGTTAGCAATCAGCCCCAGCATTTT CASSREVSNQPQHF
TRBJ2-7 NA NA TRBV28 TGTGCCAGCAGTTATCTAGGTTTCTACGAGCAGTACTTC CASSYLGFYEQYF
TRBJ2-1 NA NA TRBV5-1 TGCGCCAGCAGCTTGGCCGGCAGGGTGGAACTCTCCTACAATGAGCAGTTCTTC CASSLAGRVELSYNEQFF
TRBJ2-3 NA TRBD1 TRBV9 TGTGCCAGCAGCGTAGAGAAGGGACAGACTACGCAGTATTTT CASSVEKGQTTQYF
TRBJ2-2 NA NA TRBV7-2 TGTGCCAGCACCGCCCGCTTTGACAGGAACACCGGGGAGCTGTTTTTT CASTARFDRNTGELFF
TRBJ1-4 NA TRBD1 TRBV30 TGTGCCTGGAGTGCGGCAGGGGGATTAGGAAAACTGTTTTTT CAWSAAGGLGKLFF
TRBJ1-1 NA NA TRBV30 TGTGCCTGGAGTGATTACATGAACACTGAAGCTTTCTTT CAWSDYMNTEAFF
TRBJ2-7 NA NA TRBV5-4 TGTGCCAGCAGCTTACGACTACAGGGTGACGAGCAGTACTTC CASSLRLQGDEQYF
TRBJ2-5 NA TRBD1 TRBV6-5 TGTGCCAGCAGCTACGGGGACAGGGAGGGAGAGACCCAGTACTTC CASSYGDREGETQYF
TRBJ2-1 NA NA TRBV19 TGTGCCAGTAGTATTATTCCTAGCGCGTACAATGAGCAGTTCTTC CASSIIPSAYNEQFF
TRBJ2-1 NA TRBD1 TRBV28 TGTGCCATCGACAGGGTAGGAAATTACAATGAGCAGTTCTTC CAIDRVGNYNEQFF
TRBJ1-4 NA NA TRBV6-2/TRBV6-3 TGTGCCAGCAGTTCGAGGGAGATTGATGAAAAACTGTTTTTT CASSSREIDEKLFF
TRBJ2-4 NA TRBD1 TRBV18 TGTGCCAGCTCACTACTTGGACAGGGATATGCCAAAAACATTCAGTACTTC CASSLLGQGYAKNIQYF
TRBJ1-5 NA TRBD1 TRBV3-1/TRBV3-2 TGTGCCAGCAGCCCGCGCCCGACAGGGCAGCCCCAGCATTTT CASSPRPTGQPQHF
TRBJ2-3 NA NA TRBV27 TGTGCCAGCAGTTTATTCTTGCCAGGGGAGAGCACAGATACGCAGTATTTT CASSLFLPGESTDTQYF
TRBJ2-3 NA TRBD2 TRBV19 TGTGCCAGTAGTATGGGGTCTGGGACTAGCTTTCTCGAAAACACAGATACGCAGTATTTT CASSMGSGTSFLENTDTQYF
TRBJ2-7 NA TRBD2 TRBV19 TGTGCCAGTTCCGGGACTAGCGGGGGCGGCACGTCCTACGAGCAGTACTTC CASSGTSGGGTSYEQYF
TRBJ2-1 once TRBD2 TRBV5-4 TGTGCCAGCAGCTTAAGGCGGGAGTTACCCTACAATGAGCAGTTCTTC CASSLRRELPYNEQFF
TRBJ1-3 few NA TRBV9 TGTGCCAGCAGCGTAGCTTTGCAGACTGGAAACACCATATATTTT CASSVALQTGNTIYF
TRBJ2-3 NA NA TRBV7-2 TGTGCCAGCACCCTGGGGCTAGGTAGAGATACGCAGTATTTT CASTLGLGRDTQYF
TRBJ1-3 NA NA TRBV14 TGTGCCAGCAGCCAAGATGGAGGATACACCATATATTTT CASSQDGGYTIYF
TRBJ2-1 once TRBD2 TRBV14 TGTGCCAGCAGCCAAGTTAGCGGGAAGAACAATGAGCAGTTCTTC CASSQVSGKNNEQFF
TRBJ1-2 NA NA TRBV28 TGTGCCAGCAGCCGACAGTTCTACACCTTC CASSRQFYTF
TRBJ1-1 NA NA TRBV6-2/TRBV6-3 TGTGCCAGCAGTTGGGCGAACACTGAAGCTTTCTTT CASSWANTEAFF
TRBJ1-6 few NA TRBV6-2/TRBV6-3 TGTGCCAGCAGTTACCCCCCGCGCCGGGAAAATTCACCCCTCCACTTT CASSYPPRRENSPLHF
TRBJ2-3 NA NA TRBV6-5 TGTGCCAGCAGGCAGGGTCCCCTCACAGATACGCAGTATTTT CASRQGPLTDTQYF
TRBJ1-3 once NA TRBV16 TGTGCCAGCAGCCAATCGGTCGCGTACGGAAACACCATATATTTT CASSQSVAYGNTIYF
TRBJ2-5 NA TRBD2 TRBV9 TGTGCCAGCAGCGTAGGACTAGCGGGAGATCAGTACTTC CASSVGLAGDQYF
TRBJ1-1 NA TRBD1 TRBV7-9 TGTGCCAGCAGCCTGGACAGGGGGCCTGAAGCTTTCTTT CASSLDRGPEAFF
TRBJ2-7 NA NA TRBV3-1/TRBV3-2 TGTGCCAGCAGCCATCAGGCGGGGTACGAGCAGTACTTC CASSHQAGYEQYF
TRBJ1-4 NA NA TRBV15 TGTGCCACCAGCAGCCCCCCTGAGTATGAAAAACTGTTTTTT CATSSPPEYEKLFF
TRBJ2-7 NA TRBD1 TRBV5-5 TGTGCCAGCAGCGACCGACAGGGGGGGGCCTACGAGCAGTACTTC CASSDRQGGAYEQYF
TRBJ2-1 NA NA TRBV11-3 TGTGCCAGCAGCATATCTAGCGACTCCTACAATGAGCAGTTCTTC CASSISSDSYNEQFF
TRBJ1-5 NA NA TRBV6-4 TGTGCCAGCAGTGGGGAGGGGAATGTGGATGGCAATCAGCCCCAGCATTTT CASSGEGNVDGNQPQHF
TRBJ1-6 NA TRBD1 TRBV7-2 TGTGCCAGCAACTCGGTCGGGACAGGGCTTTCACCCCTCCACTTT CASNSVGTGLSPLHF
TRBJ2-2 NA TRBD2 TRBV5-1 TGCGCCAGCAGCTTGGCCCTAGCGGGAGAGCTGTTTTTT CASSLALAGELFF
TRBJ1-5 NA NA TRBV28 TGTGCCAGCAGCTTATTACAGGGCTACAATCAGCCCCAGCATTTT CASSLLQGYNQPQHF
TRBJ2-3 NA NA TRBV9 TGTGCCAGCAGCGTTTCTCCCACAGATACGCAGTATTTT CASSVSPTDTQYF
TRBJ2-1 once NA TRBV11-3 TGTGCCAGCAGCTTAGGGGGCTGGGATGAGCAGTTCTTC CASSLGGWDEQFF